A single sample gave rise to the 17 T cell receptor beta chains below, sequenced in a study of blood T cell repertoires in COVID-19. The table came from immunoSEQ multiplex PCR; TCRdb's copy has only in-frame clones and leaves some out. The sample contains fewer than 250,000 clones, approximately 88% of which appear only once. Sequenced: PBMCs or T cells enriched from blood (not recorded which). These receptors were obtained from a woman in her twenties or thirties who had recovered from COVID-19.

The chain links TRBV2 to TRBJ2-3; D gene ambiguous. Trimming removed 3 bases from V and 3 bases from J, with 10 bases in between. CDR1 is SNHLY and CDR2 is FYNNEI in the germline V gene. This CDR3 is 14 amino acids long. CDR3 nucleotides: TGTGCCAGCAGTGACGGTACAGTAACAGATACGCAGTATTTT. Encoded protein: CASSDGTVTDTQYF.

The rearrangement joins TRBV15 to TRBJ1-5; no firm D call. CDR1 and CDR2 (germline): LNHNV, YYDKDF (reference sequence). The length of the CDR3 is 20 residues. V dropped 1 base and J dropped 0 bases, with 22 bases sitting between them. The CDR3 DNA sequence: TGTGCCACCAGCAGAGCTGTCGGCTCCGGGATTAACTATAGCAATCAGCCCCAGCATTTT. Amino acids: CATSRAVGSGINYSNQPQHF.

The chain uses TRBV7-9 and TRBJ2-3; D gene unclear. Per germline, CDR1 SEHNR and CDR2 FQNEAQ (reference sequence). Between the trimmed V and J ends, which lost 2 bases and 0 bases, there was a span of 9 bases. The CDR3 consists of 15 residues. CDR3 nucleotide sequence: TGTGCCAGCAGCTTACATGGGCCTAGCACAGATACGCAGTATTTT. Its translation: CASSLHGPSTDTQYF.

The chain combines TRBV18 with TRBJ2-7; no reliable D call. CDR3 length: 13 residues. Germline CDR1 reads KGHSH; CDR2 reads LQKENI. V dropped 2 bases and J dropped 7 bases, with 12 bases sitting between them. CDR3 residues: CASSPGAQREQYV. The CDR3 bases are TGTGCCAGCTCACCAGGTGCCCAGAGGGAGCAGTACGTC.

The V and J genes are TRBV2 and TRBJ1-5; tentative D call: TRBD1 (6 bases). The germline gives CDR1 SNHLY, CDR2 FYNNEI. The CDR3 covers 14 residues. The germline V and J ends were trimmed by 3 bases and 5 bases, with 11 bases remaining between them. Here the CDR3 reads CASSDGGPHQPQHF. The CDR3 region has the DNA TGTGCCAGCAGTGACGGGGGGCCGCATCAGCCCCAGCATTTT. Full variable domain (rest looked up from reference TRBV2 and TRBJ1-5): EPEVTQTPSHQVTQMGQEVILRCVPISNHLYFYWYRQILGQKVEFLVSFYNNEISEKSEIFDDQFSVERPDGSNFTLKIRSTKLEDSAMYFCASSDGGPHQPQHFGDGTRLSIL.

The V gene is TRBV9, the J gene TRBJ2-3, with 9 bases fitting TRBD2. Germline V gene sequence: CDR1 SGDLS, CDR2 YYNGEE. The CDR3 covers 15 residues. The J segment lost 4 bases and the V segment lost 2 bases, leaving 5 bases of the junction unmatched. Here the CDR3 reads CASSVQAGGPDTQYF. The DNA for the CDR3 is TGTGCCAGCAGCGTCCAAGCGGGAGGACCAGATACGCAGTATTTT.

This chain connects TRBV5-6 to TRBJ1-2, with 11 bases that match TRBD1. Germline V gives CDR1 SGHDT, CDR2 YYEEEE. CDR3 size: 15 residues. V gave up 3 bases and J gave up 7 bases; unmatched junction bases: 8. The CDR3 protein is CASSSYGQGAFGYTF. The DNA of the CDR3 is TGTGCCAGCAGCTCCTACGGACAGGGGGCGTTTGGCTACACCTTC. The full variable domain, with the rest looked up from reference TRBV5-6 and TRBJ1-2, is DAGVTQSPTHLIKTRGQQVTLRCSPKSGHDTVSWYQQALGQGPQFIFQYYEEEERQRGNFPDRFSGHQFPNYSSELNVNALLLGDSALYLCASSSYGQGAFGYTFGSGTRLTVV.

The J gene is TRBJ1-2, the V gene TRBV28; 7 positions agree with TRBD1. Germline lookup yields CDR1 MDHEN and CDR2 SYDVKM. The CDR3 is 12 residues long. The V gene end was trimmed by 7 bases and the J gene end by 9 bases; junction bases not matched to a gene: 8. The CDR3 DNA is TGTGCCAGCACCCAGGGGGTTTTGAGCTACACCTTC. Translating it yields CASTQGVLSYTF.

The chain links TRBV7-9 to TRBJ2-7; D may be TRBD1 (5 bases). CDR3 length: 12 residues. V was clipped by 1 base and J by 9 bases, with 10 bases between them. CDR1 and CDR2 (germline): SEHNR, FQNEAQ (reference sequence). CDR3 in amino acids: CASSLEGAMQYV. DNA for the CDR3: TGTGCCAGCAGCTTAGAAGGGGCGATGCAGTACGTC.

The CDR3 bases are TGTGCCAGCAGCCAAGTTCTAGGGCTAACTAGCGGGAGTGCCTACGAGCAGTACTTC. Translation: CASSQVLGLTSGSAYEQYF. V gene TRBV3-1 (or the pseudogene TRBV3-2) combines with J gene TRBJ2-7; 11 nucleotides line up with TRBD2. V lost 1 base, J lost 2 bases, and 13 bases stayed unmatched. Germline V lookup: CDR1 LGHDT, CDR2 YNNKEL (reference sequence). The CDR3 consists of 19 residues.

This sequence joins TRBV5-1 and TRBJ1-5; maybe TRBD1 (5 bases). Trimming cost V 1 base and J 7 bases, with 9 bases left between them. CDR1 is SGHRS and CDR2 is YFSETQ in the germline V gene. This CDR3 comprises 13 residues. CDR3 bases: TGCGCCAGCAGCTTGAGGGGTTTGCAGCCCCAGCATTTT. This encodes CASSLRGLQPQHF.

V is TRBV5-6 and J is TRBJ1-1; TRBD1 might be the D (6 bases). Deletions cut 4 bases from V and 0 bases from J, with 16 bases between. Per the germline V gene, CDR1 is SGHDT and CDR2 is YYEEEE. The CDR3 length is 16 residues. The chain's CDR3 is CASSPRRGLMNTEAFF. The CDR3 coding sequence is TGTGCCAGCAGCCCGCGGCGGGGGCTCATGAACACTGAAGCTTTCTTT.

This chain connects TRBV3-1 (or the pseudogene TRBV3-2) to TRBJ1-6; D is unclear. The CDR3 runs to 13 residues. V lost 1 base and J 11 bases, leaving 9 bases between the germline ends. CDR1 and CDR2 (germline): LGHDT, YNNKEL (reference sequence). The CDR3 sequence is CASSQGYGTPLHF. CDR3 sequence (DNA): TGTGCCAGCAGCCAAGGGTACGGGACACCCCTCCACTTT.

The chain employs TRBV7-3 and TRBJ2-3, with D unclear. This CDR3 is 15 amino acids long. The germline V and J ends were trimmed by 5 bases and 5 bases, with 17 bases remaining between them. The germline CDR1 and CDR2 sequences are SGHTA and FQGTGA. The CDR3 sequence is CASSPGGQVGDTQYF. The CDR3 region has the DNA TGTGCCAGCAGCCCCGGTGGGCAGGTCGGAGATACGCAGTATTTT.

For the CDR3, the DNA is TGTGCCAGCTCACCAGTAGGATCAGGGAGGAAAACGGGGGCCAACGTCCTGACTTTC. It codes for CASSPVGSGRKTGANVLTF. The chain uses TRBV18 and TRBJ2-6; maybe TRBD2 (6 bases). The length of the CDR3 is 19 residues. Trimming pared 2 bases from V and 4 bases from J, leaving 21 bases between. CDR1 and CDR2 from the germline V gene are KGHSH and LQKENI.

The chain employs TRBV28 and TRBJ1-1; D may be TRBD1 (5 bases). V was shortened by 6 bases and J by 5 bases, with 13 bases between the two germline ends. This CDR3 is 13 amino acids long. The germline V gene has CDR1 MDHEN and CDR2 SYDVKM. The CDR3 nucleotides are TGTGCCAGCAGGGAGGGGACCTGGACTGAAGCTTTCTTT. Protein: CASREGTWTEAFF.

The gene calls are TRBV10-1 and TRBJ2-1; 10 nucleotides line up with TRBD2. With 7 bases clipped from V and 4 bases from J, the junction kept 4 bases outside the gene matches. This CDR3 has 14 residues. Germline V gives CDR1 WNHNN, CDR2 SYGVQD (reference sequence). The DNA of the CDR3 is TGCGCCAGCAATTGTAGCGGGGGGTACAATGAGCAGTTCTTC. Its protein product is CASNCSGGYNEQFF.